This T cell receptor beta chain appears in the sequencing data of a study of cytomegalovirus exposure and HLA in healthy donors. As concerns this clone: What it binds is unknown.

The CDR3 has 14 residues. The germline CDR1 and CDR2 sequences are LNHDA and SQIVND (reference sequence). V was shortened by 6 bases and J by 2 bases, with 12 bases between the two germline ends. Study results and limitations: Fewer N-insertions (relative to the roughly 670-donor mean) were reportedly seen in an Asian-associated ancestry cluster in a later analysis. Common viral pathogens seemed, in a later analysis, to connect with several of the most significant clusters.

The PCR ran on 60 Vbeta and 13 Jbeta primers. Sequencing was performed with immunoSEQ multiplex PCR; in TCRdb, only in-frame clones are kept and a portion is missing. The sample carries some 180,000 clones, about 81% recorded once. Sequenced input: PBMCs. This chain uses TRBV19 with TRBJ2-3; tentatively, D is TRBD2 (6 bases). This TCR derives from a middle-aged man in good health and CMV-seronegative. Here the CDR3 reads CASRLGLPTDTQYF. Written as DNA, the CDR3 is TGTGCCAGTAGGCTGGGACTTCCCACAGATACGCAGTATTTT.